This is a list of T cell receptor beta chains from one sample in a study of T cell changes during pregnancy in multiple sclerosis. Repertoires were generated with immunoSEQ multiplex PCR, while TCRdb's copy carries only in-frame clones and drops some. The data show about 80,000 clones, 85% to 95% seen once. The sequencing used peripheral blood, collected in the third trimester of pregnancy. The receptors originated from a female donor with multiple sclerosis, enrolled in a pregnancy study. Each CDR3 is given with its conserved first and last residue. The order of the fields is D gene, J gene, V gene, clone size, CDR3 protein, CDR3 DNA. The D gene is left open where the match is weak. Clone size is given for some rows only: seen once, a few or many times, or a class if the clone is expanded.

d_gene: TRBD2; j_gene: TRBJ2-3; v_gene: TRBV18; abundance: NA; CDR3aa: CASSLNPIAGGPDTQYF; CDR3nt: TGTGCCAGCTCACTCAATCCCATAGCGGGGGGGCCAGATACGCAGTATTTT
d_gene: TRBD1; j_gene: TRBJ1-5; v_gene: TRBV5-4; abundance: NA; CDR3aa: CASSLAGGRDQPQHF; CDR3nt: TGTGCCAGCAGCTTGGCAGGGGGAAGGGATCAGCCCCAGCATTTT
d_gene: TRBD2; j_gene: TRBJ2-3; v_gene: TRBV5-1; abundance: NA; CDR3aa: CASSPLAGGVTDTQYF; CDR3nt: TGCGCCAGCAGCCCCCTAGCGGGGGGGGTCACAGATACGCAGTATTTT
d_gene: NA; j_gene: TRBJ1-4; v_gene: TRBV6-6; abundance: NA; CDR3aa: CASKRTSTNEKLFF; CDR3nt: TGTGCCAGCAAAAGGACATCAACTAATGAAAAACTGTTTTTT
d_gene: NA; j_gene: TRBJ2-7; v_gene: TRBV6-1; abundance: NA; CDR3aa: CASSVESSYEQYF; CDR3nt: TGTGCCAGCAGTGTGGAGAGCTCCTACGAGCAGTACTTC
d_gene: NA; j_gene: TRBJ2-7; v_gene: TRBV6-5; abundance: NA; CDR3aa: CASRTKAAYYEQYF; CDR3nt: TGTGCCAGCAGGACGAAAGCGGCGTACTACGAGCAGTACTTC
d_gene: NA; j_gene: TRBJ2-7; v_gene: TRBV9; abundance: once; CDR3aa: CASSVGERPSYEQYF; CDR3nt: TGTGCCAGCAGCGTAGGGGAGCGCCCCTCCTACGAGCAGTACTTC
d_gene: NA; j_gene: TRBJ1-2; v_gene: TRBV5-1; abundance: NA; CDR3aa: CASSPGEGSYGYTF; CDR3nt: TGCGCCAGCAGCCCAGGTGAAGGAAGCTATGGCTACACCTTC
d_gene: NA; j_gene: TRBJ1-1; v_gene: TRBV2; abundance: NA; CDR3aa: CASSARDLNTEAFF; CDR3nt: TGTGCCAGCAGTGCCAGGGATCTGAACACTGAAGCTTTCTTT
d_gene: TRBD2; j_gene: TRBJ2-1; v_gene: TRBV27; abundance: NA; CDR3aa: CASSLSGTSSYNEQFF; CDR3nt: TGTGCCAGCAGTTTATCCGGGACTAGCTCTTACAATGAGCAGTTCTTC
d_gene: NA; j_gene: TRBJ1-1; v_gene: TRBV15; abundance: NA; CDR3aa: CATSRGWFEAGYTEAFF; CDR3nt: TGTGCCACCAGCAGAGGATGGTTCGAGGCAGGGTACACTGAAGCTTTCTTT
d_gene: NA; j_gene: TRBJ1-2; v_gene: TRBV30; abundance: NA; CDR3aa: CAWSVSLTPPGGYTF; CDR3nt: TGTGCCTGGAGTGTCTCTCTGACCCCTCCCGGGGGCTACACCTTC
d_gene: TRBD1; j_gene: TRBJ2-4; v_gene: TRBV30; abundance: NA; CDR3aa: CAWRIAGTGGKNIQYF; CDR3nt: TGTGCCTGGAGAATAGCCGGGACAGGGGGCAAAAACATTCAGTACTTC
d_gene: NA; j_gene: TRBJ1-6; v_gene: TRBV7-2; abundance: NA; CDR3aa: CASSLGGSPLHF; CDR3nt: TGTGCCAGCAGCTTAGGAGGTTCACCCCTCCACTTT
d_gene: TRBD2; j_gene: TRBJ2-7; v_gene: TRBV7-9; abundance: NA; CDR3aa: CASSSGGSIDYEQYF; CDR3nt: TGTGCCAGCAGCTCGGGGGGTAGTATCGACTACGAGCAGTACTTC
d_gene: TRBD1; j_gene: TRBJ2-7; v_gene: TRBV11-2; abundance: NA; CDR3aa: CASSLGPTGLYEQYF; CDR3nt: TGTGCCAGCAGCTTAGGACCGACAGGGCTGTACGAGCAGTACTTC
d_gene: TRBD2; j_gene: TRBJ2-1; v_gene: TRBV27; abundance: NA; CDR3aa: CASSLRGERNEQFF; CDR3nt: TGTGCCAGCAGTTTGCGGGGGGAGAGGAATGAGCAGTTCTTC
d_gene: NA; j_gene: TRBJ2-1; v_gene: TRBV10-1; abundance: few; CDR3aa: CASSAERLGNEQFF; CDR3nt: TGCGCCAGCAGTGCCGAGAGGCTAGGTAATGAGCAGTTCTTC
d_gene: NA; j_gene: TRBJ1-3; v_gene: TRBV9; abundance: NA; CDR3aa: CASSVAGGSMSSGNTIYF; CDR3nt: TGTGCCAGCAGCGTAGCAGGTGGCAGCATGAGCTCTGGAAACACCATATATTTT
d_gene: NA; j_gene: TRBJ1-1; v_gene: TRBV10-3; abundance: NA; CDR3aa: CAISPGEEAFF; CDR3nt: TGTGCCATCAGCCCGGGAGAAGAAGCTTTCTTT
d_gene: NA; j_gene: TRBJ2-2; v_gene: TRBV5-1; abundance: NA; CDR3aa: CASSPGANTGELFF; CDR3nt: TGCGCCAGCAGCCCAGGGGCGAACACCGGGGAGCTGTTTTTT
d_gene: TRBD2; j_gene: TRBJ2-3; v_gene: TRBV5-4; abundance: NA; CDR3aa: CASSLPPQAGGGTDTQYF; CDR3nt: TGTGCCAGCAGCTTACCCCCCCAAGCGGGGGGAGGCACAGATACGCAGTATTTT
d_gene: NA; j_gene: TRBJ1-3; v_gene: TRBV9; abundance: NA; CDR3aa: CASSSQGISGNTIYF; CDR3nt: TGTGCCAGCAGCTCGCAGGGGATCTCTGGAAACACCATATATTTT
d_gene: TRBD1; j_gene: TRBJ1-2; v_gene: TRBV7-9; abundance: NA; CDR3aa: CASSLTPRTGKNYGYTF; CDR3nt: TGTGCCAGCAGCTTAACCCCCCGGACAGGAAAGAACTATGGCTACACCTTC
d_gene: NA; j_gene: TRBJ2-3; v_gene: TRBV5-5; abundance: NA; CDR3aa: CASSGGQFSTDTQYF; CDR3nt: TGTGCCAGCAGCGGAGGACAGTTTAGCACAGATACGCAGTATTTT
d_gene: NA; j_gene: TRBJ1-2; v_gene: TRBV23-1; abundance: NA; CDR3aa: CASSQYGRLYGYTF; CDR3nt: TGCGCCAGCAGTCAATACGGCAGGCTCTATGGCTACACCTTC
d_gene: TRBD1; j_gene: TRBJ1-4; v_gene: TRBV9; abundance: NA; CDR3aa: CASSVGTGGGDEKLFF; CDR3nt: TGTGCCAGCAGCGTAGGGACAGGGGGCGGGGATGAAAAACTGTTTTTT
d_gene: NA; j_gene: TRBJ1-2; v_gene: TRBV28; abundance: NA; CDR3aa: CASSLYSGVGYGYTF; CDR3nt: TGTGCCAGCAGTTTATACTCGGGGGTAGGCTATGGCTACACCTTC
d_gene: NA; j_gene: TRBJ2-7; v_gene: TRBV29-1; abundance: NA; CDR3aa: CSVVHGGYEQYF; CDR3nt: TGCAGCGTTGTCCACGGGGGCTACGAGCAGTACTTC
d_gene: TRBD1; j_gene: TRBJ2-6; v_gene: TRBV19; abundance: NA; CDR3aa: CASKTGQIPAGANVLTF; CDR3nt: TGTGCCAGTAAAACGGGACAGATCCCGGCTGGGGCCAACGTCCTGACTTTC
d_gene: TRBD2; j_gene: TRBJ2-2; v_gene: TRBV7-2; abundance: NA; CDR3aa: CASSLIGTSGANTGELFF; CDR3nt: TGTGCCAGCAGCTTGATAGGAACAAGCGGGGCGAACACCGGGGAGCTGTTTTTT